This paragraph reports one T cell receptor beta chain. Its antigen is still unknown. Template switching introduced UMIs that contain a 6-nucleotide sample barcode. Reprocessing the 5' RACE reads, TCRdb reports a single entry for every CDR3 protein and omits DNA. The sample includes about 99,000 distinct CDR3 sequences. Investigators extracted total RNA from whole blood and did not sort T cells. This sample is drawn from a study of monozygotic twins with inflammatory bowel disease. This CDR3 contains 15 residues. Germline CDR1 reads DFQATT; CDR2 reads SNEGSKA (reference sequence). General observations from the study: Support was lacking for any single strong IBD-associated signal or clonotype.

The rearrangement uses TRBV20-1 and TRBJ2-7; the TCRdb call, TRBD1, lacks DNA for checking. Sequencing was done on a sample of blood. The clonotype comes from a human donor with ulcerative colitis or Crohn's disease, or a healthy co-twin of an affected twin (not recorded which). The CDR3: CSAPYRAGATYEQYF.